This entry is about one T cell receptor (beta chain). This record belongs to a study of identical twins. Trimming removed 3 bases from V and 10 bases from J; junction bases left unmatched: 11. There are 15 residues in the CDR3. The germline V gene encodes CDR1 LNHNV and CDR2 YYDKDF (reference sequence). TCRdb re-derived calls from the 5' RACE reads in MiXCR, one entry per CDR3 protein. The table includes approximately 1.8 million distinct CDR3 sequences, less than 35% detected once. The chain has TRBV15 and TRBJ2-1; TRBD1 matches at 8 bases. Sequenced sample: cord blood. The receptor's source is a newborn girl in good health. The CDR3 loop is CATSSPDRALGEQFF. The CDR3 coding sequence is TGTGCCACCAGCAGCCCGGACAGGGCCCTCGGGGAGCAGTTCTTC.